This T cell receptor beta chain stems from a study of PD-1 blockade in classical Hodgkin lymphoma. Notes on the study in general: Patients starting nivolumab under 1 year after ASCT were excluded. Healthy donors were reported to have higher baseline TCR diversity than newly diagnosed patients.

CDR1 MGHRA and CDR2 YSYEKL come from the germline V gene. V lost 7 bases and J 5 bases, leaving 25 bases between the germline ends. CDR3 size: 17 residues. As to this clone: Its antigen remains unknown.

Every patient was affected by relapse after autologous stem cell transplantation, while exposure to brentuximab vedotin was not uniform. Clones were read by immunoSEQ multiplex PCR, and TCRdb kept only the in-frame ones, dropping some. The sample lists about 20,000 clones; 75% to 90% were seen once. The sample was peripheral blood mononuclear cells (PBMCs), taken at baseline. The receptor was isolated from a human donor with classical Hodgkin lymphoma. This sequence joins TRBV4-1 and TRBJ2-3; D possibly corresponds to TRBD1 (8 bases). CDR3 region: CASNSGGFRGGRDTQYF. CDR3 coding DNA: TGCGCCAGCAACTCAGGGGGCTTCCGCGGGGGAAGAGATACGCAGTATTTT.